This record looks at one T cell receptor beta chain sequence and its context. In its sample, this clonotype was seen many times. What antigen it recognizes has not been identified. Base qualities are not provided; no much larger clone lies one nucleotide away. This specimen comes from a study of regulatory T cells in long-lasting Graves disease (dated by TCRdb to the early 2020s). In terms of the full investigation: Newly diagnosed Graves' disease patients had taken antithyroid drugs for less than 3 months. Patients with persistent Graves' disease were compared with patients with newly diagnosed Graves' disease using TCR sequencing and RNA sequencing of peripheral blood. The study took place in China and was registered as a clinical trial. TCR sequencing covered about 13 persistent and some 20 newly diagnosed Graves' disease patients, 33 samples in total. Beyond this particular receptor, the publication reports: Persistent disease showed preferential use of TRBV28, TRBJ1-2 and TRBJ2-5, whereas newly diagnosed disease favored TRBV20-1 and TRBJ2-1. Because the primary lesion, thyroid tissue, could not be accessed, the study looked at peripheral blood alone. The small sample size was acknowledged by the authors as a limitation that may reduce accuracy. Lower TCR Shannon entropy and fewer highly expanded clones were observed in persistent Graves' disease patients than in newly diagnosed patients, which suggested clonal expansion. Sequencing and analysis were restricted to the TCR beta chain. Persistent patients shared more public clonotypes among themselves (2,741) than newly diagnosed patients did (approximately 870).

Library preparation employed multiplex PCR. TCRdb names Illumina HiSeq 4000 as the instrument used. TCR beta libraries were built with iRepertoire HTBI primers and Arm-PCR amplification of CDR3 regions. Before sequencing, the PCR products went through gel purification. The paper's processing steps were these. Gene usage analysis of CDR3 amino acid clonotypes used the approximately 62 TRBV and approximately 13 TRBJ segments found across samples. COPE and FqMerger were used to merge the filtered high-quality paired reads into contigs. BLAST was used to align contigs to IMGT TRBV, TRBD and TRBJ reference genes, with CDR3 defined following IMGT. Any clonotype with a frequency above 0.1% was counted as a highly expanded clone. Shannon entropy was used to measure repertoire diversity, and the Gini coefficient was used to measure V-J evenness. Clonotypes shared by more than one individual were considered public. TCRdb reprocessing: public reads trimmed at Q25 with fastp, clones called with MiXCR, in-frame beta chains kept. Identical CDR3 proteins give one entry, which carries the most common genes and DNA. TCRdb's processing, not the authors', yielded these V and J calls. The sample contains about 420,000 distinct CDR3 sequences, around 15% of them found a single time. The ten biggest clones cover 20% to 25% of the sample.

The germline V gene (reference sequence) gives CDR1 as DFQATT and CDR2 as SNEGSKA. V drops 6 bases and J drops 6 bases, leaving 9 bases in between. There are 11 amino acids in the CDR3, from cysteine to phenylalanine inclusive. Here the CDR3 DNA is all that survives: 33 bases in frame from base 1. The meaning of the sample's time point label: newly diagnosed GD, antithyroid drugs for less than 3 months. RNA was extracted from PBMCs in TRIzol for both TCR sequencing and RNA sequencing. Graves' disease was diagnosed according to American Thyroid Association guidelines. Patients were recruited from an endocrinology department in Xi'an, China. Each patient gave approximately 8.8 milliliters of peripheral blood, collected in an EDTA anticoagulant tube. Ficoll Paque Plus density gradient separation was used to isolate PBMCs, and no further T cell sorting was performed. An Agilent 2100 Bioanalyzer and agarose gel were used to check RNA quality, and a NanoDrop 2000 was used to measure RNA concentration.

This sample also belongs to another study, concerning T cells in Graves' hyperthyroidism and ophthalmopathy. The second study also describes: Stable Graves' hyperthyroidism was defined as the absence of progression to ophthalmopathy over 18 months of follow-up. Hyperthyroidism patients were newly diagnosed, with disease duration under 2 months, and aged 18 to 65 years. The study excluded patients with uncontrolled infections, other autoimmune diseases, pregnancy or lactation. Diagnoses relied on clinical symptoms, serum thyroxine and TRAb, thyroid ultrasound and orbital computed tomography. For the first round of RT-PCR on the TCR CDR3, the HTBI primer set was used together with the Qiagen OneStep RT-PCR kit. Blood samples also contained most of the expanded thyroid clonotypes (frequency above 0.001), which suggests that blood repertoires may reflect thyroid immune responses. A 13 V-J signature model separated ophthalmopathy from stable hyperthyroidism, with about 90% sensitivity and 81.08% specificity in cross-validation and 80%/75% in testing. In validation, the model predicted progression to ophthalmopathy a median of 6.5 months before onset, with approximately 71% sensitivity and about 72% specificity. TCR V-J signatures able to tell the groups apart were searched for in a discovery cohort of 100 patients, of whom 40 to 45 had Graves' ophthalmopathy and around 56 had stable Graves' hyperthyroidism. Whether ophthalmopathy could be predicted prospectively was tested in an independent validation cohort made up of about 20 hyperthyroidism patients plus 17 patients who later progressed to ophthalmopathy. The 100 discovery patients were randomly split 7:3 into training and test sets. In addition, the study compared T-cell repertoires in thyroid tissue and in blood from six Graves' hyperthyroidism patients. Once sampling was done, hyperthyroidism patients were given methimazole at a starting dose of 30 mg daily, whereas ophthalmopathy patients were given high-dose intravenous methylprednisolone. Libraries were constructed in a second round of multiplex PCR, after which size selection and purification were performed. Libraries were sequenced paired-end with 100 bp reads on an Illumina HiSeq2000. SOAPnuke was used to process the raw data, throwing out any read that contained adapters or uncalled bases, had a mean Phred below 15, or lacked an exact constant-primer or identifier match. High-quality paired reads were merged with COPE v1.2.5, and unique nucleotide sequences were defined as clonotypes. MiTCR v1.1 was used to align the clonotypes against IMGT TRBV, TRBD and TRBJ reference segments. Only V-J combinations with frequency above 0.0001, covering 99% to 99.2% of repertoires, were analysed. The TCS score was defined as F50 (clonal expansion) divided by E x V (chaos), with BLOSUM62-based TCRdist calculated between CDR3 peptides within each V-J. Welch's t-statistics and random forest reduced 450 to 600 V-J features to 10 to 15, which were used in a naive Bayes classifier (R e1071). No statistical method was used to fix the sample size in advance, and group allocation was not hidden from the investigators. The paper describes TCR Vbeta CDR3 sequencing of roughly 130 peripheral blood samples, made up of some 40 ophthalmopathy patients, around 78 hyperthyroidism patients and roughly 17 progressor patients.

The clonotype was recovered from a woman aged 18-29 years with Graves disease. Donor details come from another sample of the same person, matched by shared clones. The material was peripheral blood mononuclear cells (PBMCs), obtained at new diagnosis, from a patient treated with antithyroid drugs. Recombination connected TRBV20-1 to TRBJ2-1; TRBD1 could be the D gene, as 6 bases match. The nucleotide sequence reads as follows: TGCAGTGCCGGACAGCTCAATGAGCAGTTCTTC. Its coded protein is CSAGQLNEQFF.